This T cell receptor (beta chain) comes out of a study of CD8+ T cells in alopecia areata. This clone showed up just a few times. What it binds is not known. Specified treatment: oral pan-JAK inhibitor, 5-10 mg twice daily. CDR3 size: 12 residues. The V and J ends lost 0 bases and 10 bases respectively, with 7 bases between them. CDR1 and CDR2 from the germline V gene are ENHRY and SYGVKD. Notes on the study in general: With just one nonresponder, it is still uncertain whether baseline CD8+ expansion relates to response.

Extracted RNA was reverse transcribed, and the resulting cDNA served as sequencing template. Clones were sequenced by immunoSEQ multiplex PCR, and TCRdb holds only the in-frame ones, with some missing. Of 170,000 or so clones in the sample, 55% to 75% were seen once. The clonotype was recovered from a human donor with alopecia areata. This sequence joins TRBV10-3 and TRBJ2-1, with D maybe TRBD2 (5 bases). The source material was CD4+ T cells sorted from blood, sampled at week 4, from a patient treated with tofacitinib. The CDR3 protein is CAISESGGEQFF. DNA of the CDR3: TGTGCCATCAGTGAGTCCGGCGGGGAGCAGTTCTTC.